This T cell receptor beta chain stems from a study of beta chain features in type 1 diabetes. For this clone: Its antigen is unidentified.

Findings and caveats of the study: Type 1 diabetes patients had TCRB CDR3s that were shorter (moderately but significantly so) in all four CD4+ subsets. In type 1 diabetes patients, VDJ junctions had fewer insertions; deletions at these junctions were more frequent.

This CDR3 spans 13 amino acids. Germline trimming cut 7 bases from V and 4 bases from J; bases unmatched to any gene: 3. Germline lookup yields CDR1 SNHLY and CDR2 FYNNEI. A single heparinised draw of approximately 100 mL on average was taken per donor. Every sorted population was more than 98% pure. Expressed TCRB transcripts got sequenced, as all isolated RNA was reverse transcribed. TCRdb's copy holds only in-frame clones and misses some; the assay was immunoSEQ multiplex PCR. The repertoire holds under 300,000 clones, approximately 15% seen once, with 0.015% to 0.02% in the top ten. The receptor comes from a man aged 30 to 39 with type 1 diabetes. This chain connects TRBV2 to TRBJ2-2; 7 bases match TRBD1. The specimen sequenced was naive CD4+ T cells from blood. CDR3: CASKGQPTGELFF. As DNA, the CDR3 is TGTGCCAGCAAGGGACAGCCCACCGGGGAGCTGTTTTTT.